The TCR beta chain under discussion was sequenced for a study of T-cell reconstitution after alpha-beta-depleted transplantation in children. Preparation of the TCRbeta library involved a method that used unique molecular identifiers. Each CDR3 protein gets one entry after TCRdb re-called the PCR reads with MiXCR. The table has approximately 520,000 distinct CDR3 sequences, 32% seen once. J was trimmed by 2 bases and V by 7 bases; bases with no gene match: 14. Per the germline V gene, CDR1 is SQVTM and CDR2 is ANQGSEA. The length of the CDR3 is 16 residues. This sample comprised PBMCs from the stem cell graft donor, obtained from the stem cell graft. The sequence was obtained from a human donor who donated a stem cell graft to a child with aplastic anemia. V is TRBV29-1 and J is TRBJ1-2; TRBD1 aligns across 9 bases. CDR3 in amino acids: CSAEDRGERGNYGYTF. CDR3 DNA: TGCAGCGCCGAGGACAGGGGAGAGAGAGGGAACTATGGCTACACCTTC. The variable domain in full, with the rest retrieved from reference TRBV29-1 and TRBJ1-2, is SAVISQKPSRDICQRGTSLTIQCQVDSQVTMMFWYRQQPGQSLTLIATANQGSEATYESGFVIDKFPISRPNLTFSTLTVSNMSPEDSSIYLCSAEDRGERGNYGYTFGSGTRLTVV.